The rows below give T cell receptor beta chains drawn from one sample of a study of cytomegalovirus exposure and HLA in healthy donors. Some clones are missing from TCRdb's copy, which holds only in-frame ones; the method was immunoSEQ multiplex PCR. This table holds 75,000 or so clones, roughly four fifths found once. The material sequenced was PBMCs. The receptors were gathered from a woman in her twenties or thirties in good health and CMV-seropositive. Each CDR3 is given with its conserved first and last residue. D genes are given only for firm matches. Part of the rows lack a size; the others show once, few, many or a class for expanded clones.

j_call d_call v_call clone_size cdr3_aa cdr3_nt
TRBJ1-5 . TRBV30 few CAWSVQDQPQHF TGTGCCTGGAGTGTACAGGATCAGCCCCAGCATTTT
TRBJ1-1 TRBD1 TRBV20-1 . CSARRDRDAFF TGCAGTGCTAGGAGGGACAGGGACGCTTTCTTT
TRBJ1-1 . TRBV11-1 . CASSFQGLAFF TGTGCCAGCAGCTTCCAGGGGTTGGCTTTCTTT
TRBJ2-2 . TRBV28 . CASASFGGRANTGELFF TGTGCCAGCGCATCATTCGGGGGGCGAGCGAACACCGGGGAGCTGTTTTTT
TRBJ2-3 . TRBV6-4 few CASSVAGYTDTQYF TGTGCCAGCAGTGTCGCGGGGTACACAGATACGCAGTATTTT
TRBJ2-7 . TRBV2 . CASTLSYEQYF TGTGCCAGCACCCTTTCCTACGAGCAGTACTTC
TRBJ1-4 . TRBV7-9 . CASSRGEARGEKLFF TGTGCCAGCAGCCGCGGAGAAGCCAGAGGAGAAAAACTGTTTTTT
TRBJ1-4 . TRBV4-2 . CASSREQVWREKLFF TGTGCCAGCAGCCGAGAACAGGTCTGGAGAGAAAAACTGTTTTTT
TRBJ2-1 TRBD2 TRBV5-1 few CASSWRTSDNEQFF TGCGCCAGCAGCTGGAGGACTAGCGACAATGAGCAGTTCTTC
TRBJ2-7 . TRBV7-8 . CASSLAGTARYEQYF TGTGCCAGCAGCTTGGCGGGCACTGCTCGCTACGAGCAGTACTTC
TRBJ2-5 . TRBV9 . CASSVATGLVETQYF TGTGCCAGCAGCGTAGCTACAGGGTTAGTGGAGACCCAGTACTTC
TRBJ1-1 . TRBV4-3 . CASSQDLVLSRAFF TGCGCCAGCAGCCAAGATCTTGTCCTTTCTAGGGCTTTCTTT
TRBJ2-1 . TRBV5-6 . CASSSDGTDSSYNEQFF TGTGCCAGCAGCTCCGACGGGACGGACAGCTCCTACAATGAGCAGTTCTTC
TRBJ2-7 . TRBV6-1 . CASSEGGRGSDEQYF TGTGCCAGCAGTGAAGGCGGCAGGGGCTCCGACGAGCAGTACTTC
TRBJ2-3 TRBD2 TRBV2 . CASSEAGVPGYTDTQYF TGTGCCAGCAGTGAGGCGGGAGTCCCAGGATACACAGATACGCAGTATTTT
TRBJ1-4 . TRBV7-6 . CASSSATNEKLFF TGTGCCAGCAGCTCTGCAACTAATGAAAAACTGTTTTTT
TRBJ2-4 TRBD1 TRBV7-8 once CASSFGRDRNIQYF TGTGCCAGCAGCTTTGGTCGGGACAGAAACATTCAGTACTTC
TRBJ2-1 TRBD2 TRBV29-1 . CSVEELAGVPYNEQFF TGCAGCGTTGAAGAACTAGCGGGAGTCCCCTACAATGAGCAGTTCTTC
TRBJ1-5 . TRBV28 few CASTLDIRRNQPQHF TGTGCCAGCACCCTGGACATCCGGCGAAATCAGCCCCAGCATTTT
TRBJ1-2 TRBD1 TRBV29-1 . CSVLPGQGFDYTF TGCAGCGTCCTTCCGGGACAGGGATTTGACTACACCTTC
TRBJ2-7 . TRBV9 . CASSGRGEQYF TGTGCCAGCAGCGGGAGGGGCGAGCAGTACTTC
TRBJ2-4 TRBD1 TRBV5-1 once CASSKTGGAKNIQYF TGCGCCAGCAGCAAAACAGGGGGAGCCAAAAACATTCAGTACTTC
TRBJ1-1 TRBD1 TRBV5-1 . CASSSDRATEAFF TGCGCCAGCAGCAGTGACAGGGCGACTGAAGCTTTCTTT
TRBJ2-1 . TRBV9 . CASSVVAGSYNEQFF TGTGCCAGCAGCGTAGTAGCTGGCTCCTACAATGAGCAGTTCTTC
TRBJ1-5 . TRBV10-3 . CAISPNTQGQPQHF TGTGCCATCAGCCCAAATACACAGGGTCAGCCCCAGCATTTT
TRBJ1-5 TRBD1 TRBV15 . CATSRARGTNQPQHF TGTGCCACCAGCAGAGCCAGGGGGACGAATCAGCCCCAGCATTTT
TRBJ1-2 . TRBV30 . CAWTASGLDGYTF TGTGCCTGGACCGCTTCAGGGCTCGATGGCTACACCTTC
TRBJ1-5 TRBD1 TRBV30 . CAWSRDRTGGRSGNQPQHF TGTGCCTGGAGCCGAGACCGCACAGGGGGCCGGAGCGGCAATCAGCCCCAGCATTTT
TRBJ1-2 TRBD1 TRBV7-9 . CASSYRDRSFYGYTF TGTGCCAGCAGTTACCGGGACAGGAGCTTCTATGGCTACACCTTC